Reported below is one T cell receptor (beta chain). Per the authors' pipeline: Cell counts per sample came from amplifying reference gene primers. The protocol was immunoSEQ multiplex PCR, while the TCRdb copy is restricted to in-frame clones and leaves out a portion. V, J and clone size are taken as reported in that table, and D and trimming were inferred from the DNA itself. This table has some 25,000 clones, almost 90% appearing once. This specimen belongs to a study of blood T cell repertoires in COVID-19. Study-level information: COVID-19 samples from acute and convalescent phases originated in the United States, Italy and Spain. In each case, the material was cDNA or gDNA derived from T cells, B-cell-depleted T cells, or PBMCs.

Germline V lookup: CDR1 SGHNT, CDR2 YENEEA. There are 15 residues in the CDR3. Unmatched junction bases numbered 6, after V lost 5 bases and J lost 6 bases. The source material was peripheral blood. This chain joins TRBV11-3 and TRBJ2-2; 10 bases agree with TRBD2. The sequence was obtained from a human donor in a cohort sampled during active COVID-19. CDR3: CASSPLAGVAGELFF. In DNA, the CDR3 is TGTGCCAGCAGCCCCCTAGCGGGGGTAGCCGGGGAGCTGTTTTTT.